This paragraph covers one TCR beta chain sequence. What it binds is not known. The sample is drawn from a study of T-cell memory formation after mild COVID-19. The study, taken as a whole, reports: The finding that pre-infection memory included some responding clones suggested that cross-reactive memory joined.

In TCRdb, the 5' RACE reads were re-called with MiXCR into one record per CDR3 protein. Altogether some 330,000 distinct CDR3 sequences are present, under 25% being singletons, with the ten largest covering 9.5% to 15%. The CDR3 extends over 13 amino acids. Germline V lookup: CDR1 WSHSY, CDR2 SAAADI. V was pared by 8 bases and J by 3 bases, with 6 bases of the junction left unmatched. The gene calls are TRBV10-2 and TRBJ2-5; 7 nucleotides match TRBD2. This receptor was obtained from an adult woman who had mild COVID-19 (a few samples of this study predate the infection). Cell type and time point are not known. What was sequenced was PBMCs or a T cell subset sorted from them (not recorded which). The CDR3 spells CASASSGKETQYF. CDR3 DNA: TGCGCCAGCGCCTCTAGCGGAAAAGAGACCCAGTACTTC.